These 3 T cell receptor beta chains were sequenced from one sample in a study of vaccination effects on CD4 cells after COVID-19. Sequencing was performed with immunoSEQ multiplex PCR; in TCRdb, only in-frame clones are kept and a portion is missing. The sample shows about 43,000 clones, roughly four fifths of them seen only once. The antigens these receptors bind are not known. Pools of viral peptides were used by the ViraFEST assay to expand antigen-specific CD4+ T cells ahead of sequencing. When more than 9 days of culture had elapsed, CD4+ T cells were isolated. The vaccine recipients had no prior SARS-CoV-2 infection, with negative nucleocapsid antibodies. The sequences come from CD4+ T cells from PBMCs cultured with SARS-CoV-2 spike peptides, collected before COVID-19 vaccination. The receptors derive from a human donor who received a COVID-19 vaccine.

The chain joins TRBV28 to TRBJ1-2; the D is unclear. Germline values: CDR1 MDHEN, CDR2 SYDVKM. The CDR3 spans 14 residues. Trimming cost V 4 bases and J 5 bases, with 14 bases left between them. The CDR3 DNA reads TGTGCCAGCAGTTCGGCGCACCCGCCATATGGCTACACCTTC. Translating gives CASSSAHPPYGYTF.

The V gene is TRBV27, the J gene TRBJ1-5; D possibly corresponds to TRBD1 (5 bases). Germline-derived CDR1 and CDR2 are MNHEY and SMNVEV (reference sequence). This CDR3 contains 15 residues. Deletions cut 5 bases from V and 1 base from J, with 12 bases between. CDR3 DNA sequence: TGTGCCAGCAGTCGGGACGGCCTGAGCAATCAGCCCCAGCATTTT. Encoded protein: CASSRDGLSNQPQHF.

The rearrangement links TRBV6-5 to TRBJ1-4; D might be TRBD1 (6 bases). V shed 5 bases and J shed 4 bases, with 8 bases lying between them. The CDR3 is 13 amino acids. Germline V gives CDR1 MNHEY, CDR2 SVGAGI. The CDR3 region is CASSPGVNEKLFF. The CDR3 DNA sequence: TGTGCCAGCAGTCCAGGGGTTAATGAAAAACTGTTTTTT.